Shown below are 10 T cell receptor beta chains from a single sample sequenced in a study of blood T cell repertoires in COVID-19. Generated by immunoSEQ multiplex PCR, the TCRdb table keeps only in-frame clones and is missing some. This table holds about 260,000 clones, about 88% found once. The source material was PBMCs or T cells enriched from blood (not recorded which). The receptors were gathered from a man aged 30-40 years with acute COVID-19.

The chain recombines TRBV14 with TRBJ2-7, with 8 bases fitting TRBD2. This CDR3 has 14 amino acids. From germline, CDR1 is SGHDN and CDR2 FVKESK. J lost 0 bases, V lost 8 bases, and 6 bases had no gene match. CDR3 nucleotides: TGTGCCAGCTCCTTCGGGGGGGCCTCCTACGAGCAGTACGTC. Translating it yields CASSFGGASYEQYV.

V usage is TRBV6-1 and J usage is TRBJ1-1; D perhaps matches TRBD1 (5 bases). CDR1 is MNHNS and CDR2 is SASEGT in the germline V gene. CDR3 length: 14 residues. Trimming removed 3 bases from V and 2 bases from J, with 10 bases in between. The CDR3 region is CASSEETVNTEAFF. In DNA form, the CDR3 reads TGTGCCAGCAGTGAGGAGACAGTCAACACTGAAGCTTTCTTT.

The V call is TRBV29-1, the J call TRBJ1-1; D gene ambiguous. Per the germline V gene, CDR1 is SQVTM and CDR2 is ANQGSEA. Trimming pared 2 bases from V and 4 bases from J, leaving 14 bases between. The CDR3 is made up of 14 amino acids. The CDR3 sequence is CSVEIPPSGTEAFF. DNA for the CDR3: TGCAGCGTTGAAATCCCACCTTCGGGCACTGAAGCTTTCTTT.

This rearrangement joins TRBV5-1 to TRBJ2-1; 7 bases align to TRBD1. The J segment lost 9 bases and the V segment lost 3 bases, leaving 3 bases of the junction unmatched. The CDR3 spans 12 residues. From germline, CDR1 is SGHRS and CDR2 YFSETQ. CDR3 loop: CASSYGQVEQFF. CDR3 DNA: TGCGCCAGCAGCTACGGACAGGTTGAGCAGTTCTTC.

This chain connects TRBV24-1 to TRBJ2-5; 9 bases line up with TRBD1. The CDR3 is 19 residues long. Germline-derived CDR1 and CDR2 are KGHDR and SFDVKD. V shed 0 bases and J 4 bases; nucleotides not matched to a gene: 14. The CDR3 DNA follows: TGTGCCACCAGTGATTTGAAGTCCGGCGGACAGGGGCGAGGAGAGACCCAGTACTTC. Translation: CATSDLKSGGQGRGETQYF.

The count of this clone is one. This chain connects TRBV14 to TRBJ2-3, with 11 bases lining up with TRBD2. CDR1 SGHDN and CDR2 FVKESK come from the germline V gene. There are 20 residues in the CDR3. With 0 bases clipped from V and 4 bases from J, the junction kept 15 bases outside the gene matches. This chain's CDR3 is CASSQEPPPPSGRSADTQYF. CDR3 DNA sequence: TGTGCCAGCAGCCAAGAACCCCCCCCTCCTAGCGGGAGGTCCGCAGATACGCAGTATTTT.

The rearrangement joins TRBV25-1 to TRBJ1-4; D might be TRBD1 (6 bases). Trimming took off 4 bases at V and 5 bases at J, with 11 bases between the two ends. In germline, CDR1 is MGHDK, CDR2 SYGVNS. The CDR3 runs 14 residues. The CDR3, as DNA: TGTGCCAGCAGTGCCAGGGGAGGGAATGAAAAACTGTTTTTT. This codes for CASSARGGNEKLFF. Combining the CDR3 with reference TRBV25-1 and TRBJ1-4 gives the whole variable domain EADIYQTPRYLVIGTGKKITLECSQTMGHDKMYWYQQDPGMELHLIHYSYGVNSTEKGDLSSESTVSRIRTEHFPLTLESARPSHTSQYLCASSARGGNEKLFFGSGTQLSVL.

The chain uses TRBV28 and TRBJ2-3; 8 nucleotides agree with TRBD2. Germline-derived CDR1 and CDR2 are MDHEN and SYDVKM. V was pared by 6 bases and J by 1 base, with 12 bases of the junction left unmatched. The CDR3 has 17 amino acids. The DNA for the CDR3 is TGTGCCAGCAGCTCCAACGGGGGGGCCCAAGGCACAGATACGCAGTATTTT. It specifies CASSSNGGAQGTDTQYF. The full variable domain, in which reference TRBV28 and TRBJ2-3 provide the parts outside the CDR3, is DVKVTQSSRYLVKRTGEKVFLECVQDMDHENMFWYRQDPGLGLRLIYFSYDVKMKEKGDIPEGYSVSREKKERFSLILESASTNQTSMYLCASSSNGGAQGTDTQYFGPGTRLTVL.

V gene TRBV7-2 combines with J gene TRBJ1-6; D not certain. The germline V gene has CDR1 SGHTA and CDR2 FQGNSA. The CDR3 has 14 amino acids. V lost 5 bases to trimming and J lost 0 bases, with 5 bases between them. CDR3 nucleotides: TGTGCCAGCAGCCCCAACTCCTATAATTCACCCCTCCACTTT. It encodes CASSPNSYNSPLHF.

The genes are TRBV24-1 and TRBJ2-2, with D unclear. Germline values: CDR1 KGHDR, CDR2 SFDVKD. The germline V and J ends were trimmed by 3 bases and 6 bases, with 7 bases remaining between them. The CDR3 covers 13 residues. DNA of the CDR3: TGTGCCACCAGTGATCCCCCAGCCGGGGAGCTGTTTTTT. This sequence encodes CATSDPPAGELFF.